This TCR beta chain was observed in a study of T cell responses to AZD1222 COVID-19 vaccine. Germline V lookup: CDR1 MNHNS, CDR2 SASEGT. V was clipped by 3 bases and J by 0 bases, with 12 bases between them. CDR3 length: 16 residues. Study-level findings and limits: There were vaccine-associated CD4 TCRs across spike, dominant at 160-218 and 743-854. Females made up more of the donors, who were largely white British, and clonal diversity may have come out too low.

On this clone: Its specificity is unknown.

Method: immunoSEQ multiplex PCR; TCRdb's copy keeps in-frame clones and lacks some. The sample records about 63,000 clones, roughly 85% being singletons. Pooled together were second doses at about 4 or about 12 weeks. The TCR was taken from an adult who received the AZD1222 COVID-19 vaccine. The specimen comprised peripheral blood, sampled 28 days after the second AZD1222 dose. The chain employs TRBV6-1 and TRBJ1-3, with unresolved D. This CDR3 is CASSDIYGSSGNTIYF. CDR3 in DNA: TGTGCCAGCAGTGATATTTACGGTTCCTCTGGAAACACCATATATTTT.